This TCR beta chain appears in the sequencing data of a study of Ad26.COV2.S vaccination and SARS-CoV-2 variants. Study as a whole: In the study, Ad26.COV2.S was injected intramuscularly once, or twice 56 days apart. Overall study findings and caveats: Spike-specific TCR breadth in vaccine recipients exceeded that seen in placebo recipients.

Described treatment: 15 to 20 received Ad26.COV2.S at low or high dose, single or two shots; several received placebo; per-sample allocation not given. The investigators took samples on day 63 after the first vaccine or placebo injection. It was an adult aged 18-55 years in Boston who was the donor. The germline V gene has CDR1 ENHRY and CDR2 SYGVKD. The V and J ends lost 5 bases and 5 bases respectively, with 8 bases between them. The CDR3 is 12 residues long. Generated by immunoSEQ multiplex PCR, the TCRdb table keeps only in-frame clones and is missing some. The sample carries over 350,000 clones, approximately 91% recorded once. Of note for this clone: The antigen remains unidentified.

The sequenced sample was peripheral blood, obtained in a trial of Ad26.COV2.S vaccine versus placebo. The V gene is TRBV10-3, the J gene TRBJ2-3; D remains ambiguous. The TCR originated in a person aged 18-60 years who received the Ad26.COV2.S COVID-19 vaccine or a placebo. The CDR3 nucleotides are TGTGCCATCAGTTACGACATAGATACGCAGTATTTT. It encodes CAISYDIDTQYF.